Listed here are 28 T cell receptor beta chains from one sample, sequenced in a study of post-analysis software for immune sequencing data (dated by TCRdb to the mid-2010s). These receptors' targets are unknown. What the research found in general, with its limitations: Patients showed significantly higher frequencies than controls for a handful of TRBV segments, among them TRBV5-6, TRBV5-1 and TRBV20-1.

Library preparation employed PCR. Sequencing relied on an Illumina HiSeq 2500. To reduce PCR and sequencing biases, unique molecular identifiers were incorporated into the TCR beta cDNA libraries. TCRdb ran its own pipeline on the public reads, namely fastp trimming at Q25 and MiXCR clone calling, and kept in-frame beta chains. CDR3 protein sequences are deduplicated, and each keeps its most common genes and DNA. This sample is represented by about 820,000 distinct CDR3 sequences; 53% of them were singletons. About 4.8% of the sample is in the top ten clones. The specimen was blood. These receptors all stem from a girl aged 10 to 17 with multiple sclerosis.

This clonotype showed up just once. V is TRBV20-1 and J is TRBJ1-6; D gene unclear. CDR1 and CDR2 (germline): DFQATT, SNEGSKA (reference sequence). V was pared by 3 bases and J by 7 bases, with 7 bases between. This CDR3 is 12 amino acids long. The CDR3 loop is CSARQTNSPLHF. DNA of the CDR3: TGCAGTGCTAGGCAGACGAATTCACCCCTCCACTTT.

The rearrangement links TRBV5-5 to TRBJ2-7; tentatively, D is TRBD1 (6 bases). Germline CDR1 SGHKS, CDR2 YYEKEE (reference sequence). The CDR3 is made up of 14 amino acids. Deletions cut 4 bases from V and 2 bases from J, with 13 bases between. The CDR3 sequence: CASSPAGVAYEQYF. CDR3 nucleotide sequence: TGTGCCAGCAGCCCGGCAGGGGTTGCCTACGAGCAGTACTTC. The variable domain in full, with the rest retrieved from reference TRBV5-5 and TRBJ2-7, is DAGVTQSPTHLIKTRGQQVTLRCSPISGHKSVSWYQQVLGQGPQFIFQYYEKEERGRGNFPDRFSARQFPNYSSELNVNALLLGDSALYLCASSPAGVAYEQYFGPGTRLTVT.

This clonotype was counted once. The CDR3: CSAPPEGLAWETQYF. CDR3 DNA sequence: TGCAGTGCCCCCCCCGAGGGGTTGGCCTGGGAGACCCAGTACTTC. The chain employs TRBV20-1 and TRBJ2-5; D is possibly TRBD1 or TRBD2 (5 bases each). The germline V and J ends were trimmed by 6 bases and 5 bases, with 22 bases remaining between them. The length of the CDR3 is 15 residues. Germline assignment: CDR1 DFQATT and CDR2 SNEGSKA (reference sequence).

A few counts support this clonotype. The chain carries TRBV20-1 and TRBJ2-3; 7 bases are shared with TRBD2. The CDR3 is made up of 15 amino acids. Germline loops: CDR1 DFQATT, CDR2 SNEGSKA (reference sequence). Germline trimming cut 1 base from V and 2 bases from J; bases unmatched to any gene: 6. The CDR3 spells CSARVSGTLTDTQYF. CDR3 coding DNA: TGCAGTGCTAGAGTGAGCGGGACCCTCACAGATACGCAGTATTTT.

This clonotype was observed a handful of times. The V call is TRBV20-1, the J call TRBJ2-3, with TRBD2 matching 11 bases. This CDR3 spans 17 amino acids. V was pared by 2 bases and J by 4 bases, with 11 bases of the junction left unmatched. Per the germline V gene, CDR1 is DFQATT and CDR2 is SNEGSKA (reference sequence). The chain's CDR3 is CSARPLAGGPRPDTQYF. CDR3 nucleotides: TGCAGTGCTAGACCGCTAGCGGGGGGCCCCCGCCCAGATACGCAGTATTTT.

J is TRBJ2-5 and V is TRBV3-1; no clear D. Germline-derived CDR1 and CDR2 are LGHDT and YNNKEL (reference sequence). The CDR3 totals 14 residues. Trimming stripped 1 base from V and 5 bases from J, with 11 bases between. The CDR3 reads CASSQVPGGETQYF. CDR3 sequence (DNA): TGTGCCAGCAGCCAAGTCCCGGGTGGGGAGACCCAGTACTTC.

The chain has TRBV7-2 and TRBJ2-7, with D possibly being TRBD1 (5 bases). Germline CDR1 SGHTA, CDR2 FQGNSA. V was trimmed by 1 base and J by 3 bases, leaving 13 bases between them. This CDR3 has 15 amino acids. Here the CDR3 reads CASSLVFDSSYEQYF. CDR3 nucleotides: TGTGCCAGCAGCTTAGTTTTTGACAGTAGCTACGAGCAGTACTTC.

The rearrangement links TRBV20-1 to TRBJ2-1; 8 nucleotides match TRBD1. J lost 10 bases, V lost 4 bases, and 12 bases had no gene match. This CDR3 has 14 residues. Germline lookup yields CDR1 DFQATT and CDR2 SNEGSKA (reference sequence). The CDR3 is CSANLQGAAEEQFF. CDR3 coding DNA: TGCAGTGCTAATCTTCAGGGGGCCGCGGAGGAGCAGTTCTTC.

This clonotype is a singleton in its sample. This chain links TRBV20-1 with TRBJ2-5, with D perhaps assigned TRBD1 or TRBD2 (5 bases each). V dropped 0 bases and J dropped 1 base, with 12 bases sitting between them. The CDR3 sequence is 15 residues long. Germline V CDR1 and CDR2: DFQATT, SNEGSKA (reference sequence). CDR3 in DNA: TGCAGTGCTAGAGACCGACCGGGACCCCAAGAGACCCAGTACTTC. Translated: CSARDRPGPQETQYF.

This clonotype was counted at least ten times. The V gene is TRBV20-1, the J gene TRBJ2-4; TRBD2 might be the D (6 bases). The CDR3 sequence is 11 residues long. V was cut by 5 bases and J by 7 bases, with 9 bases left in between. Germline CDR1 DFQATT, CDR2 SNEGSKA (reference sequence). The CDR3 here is CSAGRQNIQYF. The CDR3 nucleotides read TGCAGTGCTGGGAGGCAGAACATTCAGTACTTC.

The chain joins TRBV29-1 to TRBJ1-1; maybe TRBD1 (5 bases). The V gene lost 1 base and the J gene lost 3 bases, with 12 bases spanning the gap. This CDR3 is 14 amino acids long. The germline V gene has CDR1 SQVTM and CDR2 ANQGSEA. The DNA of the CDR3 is TGCAGCGTTGAAGGGTCACAGGCGTACACTGAAGCTTTCTTT. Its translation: CSVEGSQAYTEAFF.

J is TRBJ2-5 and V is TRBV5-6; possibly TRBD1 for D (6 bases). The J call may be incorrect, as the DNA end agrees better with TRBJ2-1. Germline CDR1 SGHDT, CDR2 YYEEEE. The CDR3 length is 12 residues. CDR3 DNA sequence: TGTGCCAGCAGCCCGAGGACAGAAGAACAGTTCTTC. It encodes CASSPRTEEQFF.

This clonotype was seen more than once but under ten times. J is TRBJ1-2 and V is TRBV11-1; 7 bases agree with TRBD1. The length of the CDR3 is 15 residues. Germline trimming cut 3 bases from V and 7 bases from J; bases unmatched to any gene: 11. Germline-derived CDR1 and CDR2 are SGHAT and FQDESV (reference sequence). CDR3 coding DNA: TGTGCCAGCAGCTTCCGTCTAGAGGGGGCACTTGGCTACACCTTC. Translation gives CASSFRLEGALGYTF.

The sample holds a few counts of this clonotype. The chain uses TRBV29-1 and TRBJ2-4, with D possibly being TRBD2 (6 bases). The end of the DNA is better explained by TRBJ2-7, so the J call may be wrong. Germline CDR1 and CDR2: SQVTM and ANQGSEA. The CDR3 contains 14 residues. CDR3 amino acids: CSAGGGQGLYEQYF. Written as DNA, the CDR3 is TGCAGCGCGGGCGGTGGCCAGGGACTCTACGAGCAGTACTTC.

CDR3: CASSYRSGLANYEQYF. The CDR3 bases are TGTGCCAGCAGCTACCGCTCGGGGCTAGCGAACTACGAGCAGTACTTC. This chain joins TRBV7-9 and TRBJ2-7, with D tentatively TRBD2 (6 bases). This CDR3 region has 16 residues. Per the germline V gene, CDR1 is SEHNR and CDR2 is FQNEAQ (reference sequence). Trimming removed 4 bases from V and 3 bases from J, with 19 bases in between.

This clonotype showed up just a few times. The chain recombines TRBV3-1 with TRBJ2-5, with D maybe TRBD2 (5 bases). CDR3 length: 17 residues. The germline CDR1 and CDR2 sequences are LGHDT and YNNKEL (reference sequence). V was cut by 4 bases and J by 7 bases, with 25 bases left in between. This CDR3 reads CASSPQPPGGTRGTQYF. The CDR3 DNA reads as TGTGCCAGCAGCCCACAGCCCCCCGGAGGAACAAGAGGGACCCAGTACTTC.

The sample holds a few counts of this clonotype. Here the CDR3 reads CASSLDDSTNEKLFF. The CDR3 nucleotides read TGTGCCAGCAGCTTAGACGATTCAACTAATGAAAAACTGTTTTTT. The chain carries TRBV7-8 and TRBJ1-4; D unclear. The CDR3 extends over 15 amino acids. Germline V CDR1 and CDR2: SGHVS, FQNEAQ. V was pared by 1 base and J by 0 bases, with 6 bases between. The variable domain in full, with the rest retrieved from reference TRBV7-8 and TRBJ1-4, is GAGVSQSPRYKVAKRGQDVALRCDPISGHVSLFWYQQALGQGPEFLTYFQNEAQLDKSGLPSDRFFAERPEGSVSTLKIQRTQQEDSAVYLCASSLDDSTNEKLFFGSGTQLSVL.

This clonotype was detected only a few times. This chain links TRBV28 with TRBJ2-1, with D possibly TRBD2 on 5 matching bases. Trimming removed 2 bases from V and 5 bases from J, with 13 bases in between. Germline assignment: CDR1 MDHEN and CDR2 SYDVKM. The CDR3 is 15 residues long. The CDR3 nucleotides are TGTGCCAGCAGTTTAGGAGGTCTGCGGAACAATGAGCAGTTCTTC. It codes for CASSLGGLRNNEQFF.

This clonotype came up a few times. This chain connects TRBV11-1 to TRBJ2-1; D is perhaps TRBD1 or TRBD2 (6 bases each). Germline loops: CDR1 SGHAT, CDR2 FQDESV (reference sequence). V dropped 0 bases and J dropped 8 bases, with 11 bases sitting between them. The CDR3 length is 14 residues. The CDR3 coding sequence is TGTGCCAGCAGCTTAGCCGTGGGGGGCCATGAGCAGTTCTTC. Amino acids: CASSLAVGGHEQFF.

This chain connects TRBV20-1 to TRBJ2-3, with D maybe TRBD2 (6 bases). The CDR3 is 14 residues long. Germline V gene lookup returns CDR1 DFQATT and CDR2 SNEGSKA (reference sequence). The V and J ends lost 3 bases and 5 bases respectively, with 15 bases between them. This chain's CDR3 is CSAREPGLRDTQYF. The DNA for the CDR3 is TGCAGTGCTAGGGAACCGGGACTTCGAGATACGCAGTATTTT.

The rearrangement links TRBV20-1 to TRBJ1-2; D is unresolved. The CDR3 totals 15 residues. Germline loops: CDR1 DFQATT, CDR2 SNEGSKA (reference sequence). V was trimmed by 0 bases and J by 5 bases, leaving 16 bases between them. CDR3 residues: CSARDVTANRYGYTF. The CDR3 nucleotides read TGCAGTGCTAGAGATGTAACAGCGAACCGTTATGGCTACACCTTC.

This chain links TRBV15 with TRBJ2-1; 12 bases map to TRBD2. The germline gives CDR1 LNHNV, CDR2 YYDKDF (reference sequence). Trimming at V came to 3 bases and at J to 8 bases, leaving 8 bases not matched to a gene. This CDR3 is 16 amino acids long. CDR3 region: CATSRERLAGVYEQFF. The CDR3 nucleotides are TGTGCCACCAGCAGGGAGCGACTAGCGGGAGTCTATGAGCAGTTCTTC.

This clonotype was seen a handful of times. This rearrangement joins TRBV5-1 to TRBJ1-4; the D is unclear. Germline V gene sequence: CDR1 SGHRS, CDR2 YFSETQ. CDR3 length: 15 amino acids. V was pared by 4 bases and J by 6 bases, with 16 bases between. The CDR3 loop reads CASSVIGVADEKLFF. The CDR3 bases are TGCGCCAGCAGCGTGATCGGGGTTGCTGATGAAAAACTGTTTTTT.

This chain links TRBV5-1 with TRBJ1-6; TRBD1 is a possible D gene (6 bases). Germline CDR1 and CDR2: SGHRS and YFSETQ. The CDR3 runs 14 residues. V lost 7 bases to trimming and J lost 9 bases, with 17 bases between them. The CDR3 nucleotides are TGCGCCAGCTCCCGGGGGCAGGGGAGTTCACCCCTCCACTTT. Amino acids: CASSRGQGSSPLHF.

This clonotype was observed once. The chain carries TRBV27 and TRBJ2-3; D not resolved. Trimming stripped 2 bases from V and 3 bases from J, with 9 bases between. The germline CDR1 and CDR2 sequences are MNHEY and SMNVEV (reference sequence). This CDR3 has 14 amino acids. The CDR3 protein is CASSLEKGTDTQYF. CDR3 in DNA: TGTGCCAGCAGTTTAGAGAAAGGTACAGATACGCAGTATTTT.

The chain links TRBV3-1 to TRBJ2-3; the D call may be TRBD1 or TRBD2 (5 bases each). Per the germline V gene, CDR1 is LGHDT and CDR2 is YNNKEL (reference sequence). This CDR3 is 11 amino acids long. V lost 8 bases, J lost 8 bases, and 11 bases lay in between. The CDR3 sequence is CASGAGSTQYF. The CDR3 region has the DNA TGTGCCAGCGGGGCAGGGAGTACGCAGTATTTT.

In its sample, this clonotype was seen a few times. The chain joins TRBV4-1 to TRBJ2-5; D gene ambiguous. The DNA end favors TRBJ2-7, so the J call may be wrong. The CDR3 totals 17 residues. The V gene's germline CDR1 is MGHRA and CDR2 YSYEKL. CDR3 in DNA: TGCGCCAGCAGCCAAGCTACCACCGCGGCATTGGGGTACGAGCAGTACTTC. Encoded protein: CASSQATTAALGYEQYF.

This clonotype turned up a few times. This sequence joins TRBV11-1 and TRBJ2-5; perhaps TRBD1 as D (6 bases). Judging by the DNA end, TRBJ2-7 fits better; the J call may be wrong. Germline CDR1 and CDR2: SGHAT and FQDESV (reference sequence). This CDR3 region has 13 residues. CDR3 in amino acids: CASSLTGSHEQYF. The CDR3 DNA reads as TGTGCCAGCAGCTTAACAGGGTCCCACGAGCAGTACTTC.